Each of the 8 T cell receptor beta chains below was sequenced from the same sample in a study of neoadjuvant nivolumab and ipilimumab in lung cancer. Generated by immunoSEQ multiplex PCR, the TCRdb table keeps only in-frame clones and is missing some. The sample carries approximately 30,000 clones, approximately 90% recorded once. The specimen was peripheral blood, collected after neoadjuvant nivolumab, alone or with ipilimumab, at or shortly before surgery. These TCRs come from an adult with non-small cell lung cancer.

The rearrangement links TRBV18 to TRBJ2-3, with 14 bases lining up with TRBD2. Germline V gives CDR1 KGHSH, CDR2 LQKENI. The CDR3 extends over 17 amino acids. J was trimmed by 3 bases and V by 1 base; bases with no gene match: 3. DNA for the CDR3: TGTGCCAGCTCACCACGACTAGCGGGGGGGTCTACAGATACGCAGTATTTT. Encoded protein: CASSPRLAGGSTDTQYF.

The chain has TRBV6-1 and TRBJ1-1; weak D call: TRBD1 (6 bases). V was clipped by 3 bases and J by 0 bases, with 14 bases between them. The CDR3 totals 16 residues. CDR1 is MNHNS and CDR2 is SASEGT in the germline V gene. The CDR3 bases are TGTGCCAGCAGTGATAACAGGGCGAATGTGAACACTGAAGCTTTCTTT. Protein sequence: CASSDNRANVNTEAFF.

The rearrangement links TRBV5-4 to TRBJ2-3; D is perhaps TRBD2 (5 bases). Germline CDR1 SGHNT, CDR2 YYREEE (reference sequence). Trimming stripped 0 bases from V and 2 bases from J, with 7 bases between. This CDR3 spans 14 amino acids. The CDR3 is CASSLAGNTDTQYF. The DNA of the CDR3 is TGTGCCAGCAGCTTGGCGGGAAACACAGATACGCAGTATTTT.

The chain carries TRBV5-1 and TRBJ1-2; tentative D call: TRBD1 (6 bases). The V and J ends lost 0 bases and 0 bases respectively, with 15 bases between them. In germline, CDR1 is SGHRS, CDR2 YFSETQ. CDR3 length: 17 amino acids. The CDR3 DNA follows: TGCGCCAGCAGCTTGGCCCTGGGGGCTGGAGCTAACTATGGCTACACCTTC. Translated, it gives CASSLALGAGANYGYTF. The entire variable domain, with the rest obtained from reference TRBV5-1 and TRBJ1-2, is as follows: KAGVTQTPRYLIKTRGQQVTLSCSPISGHRSVSWYQQTPGQGLQFLFEYFSETQRNKGNFPGRFSGRQFSNSRSEMNVSTLELGDSALYLCASSLALGAGANYGYTFGSGTRLTVV.

The rearrangement links TRBV2 to TRBJ1-2; D is ambiguous. Germline V gene lookup returns CDR1 SNHLY and CDR2 FYNNEI. The V and J ends lost 4 bases and 2 bases respectively, with 8 bases between them. The CDR3 runs to 13 residues. CDR3 residues: CASSAGRNYGYTF. As DNA, the CDR3 is TGTGCCAGCAGTGCCGGACGGAACTATGGCTACACCTTC.

V usage is TRBV5-6 and J usage is TRBJ2-5; D uncertain. The V and J ends lost 0 bases and 4 bases respectively, with 7 bases between them. The CDR3 sequence is 13 residues long. The germline CDR1 and CDR2 sequences are SGHDT and YYEEEE. In DNA form, the CDR3 reads TGTGCCAGCAGCTTGGGTGGATCAGAGACCCAGTACTTC. Amino acids: CASSLGGSETQYF. The variable domain in full, completed from reference TRBV5-6 and TRBJ2-5, reads DAGVTQSPTHLIKTRGQQVTLRCSPKSGHDTVSWYQQALGQGPQFIFQYYEEEERQRGNFPDRFSGHQFPNYSSELNVNALLLGDSALYLCASSLGGSETQYFGPGTRLLVL.

The V gene is TRBV7-3, the J gene TRBJ1-1; D is uncertain. The germline gives CDR1 SGHTA, CDR2 FQGTGA. V was clipped by 1 base and J by 4 bases, with 7 bases between them. The CDR3 totals 13 residues. Here the CDR3 DNA reads TGTGCCAGCAGCTTAAGGCGCAGCACTGAAGCTTTCTTT. It codes for CASSLRRSTEAFF.

J is TRBJ1-1 and V is TRBV7-6; 8 bases are a match to TRBD1. The CDR3 runs to 15 residues. CDR1 is SGHVS, CDR2 FNYEAQ, per germline. With 5 bases clipped from V and 1 base from J, the junction kept 6 bases outside the gene matches. The CDR3 spells CASSDYRGTNTEAFF. The CDR3 coding sequence is TGTGCCAGCAGCGACTACAGGGGGACGAACACTGAAGCTTTCTTT.